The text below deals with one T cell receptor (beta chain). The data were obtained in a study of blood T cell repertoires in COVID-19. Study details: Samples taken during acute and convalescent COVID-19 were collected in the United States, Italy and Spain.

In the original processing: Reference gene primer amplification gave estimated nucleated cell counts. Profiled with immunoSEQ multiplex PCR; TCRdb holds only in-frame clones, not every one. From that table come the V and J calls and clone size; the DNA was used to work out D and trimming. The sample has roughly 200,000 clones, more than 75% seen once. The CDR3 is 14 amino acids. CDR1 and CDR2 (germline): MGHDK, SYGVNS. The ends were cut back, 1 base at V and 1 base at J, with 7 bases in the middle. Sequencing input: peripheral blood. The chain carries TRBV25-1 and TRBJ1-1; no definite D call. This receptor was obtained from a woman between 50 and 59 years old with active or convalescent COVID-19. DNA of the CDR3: TGTGCCAGCAGTGAATCGTGGCAGAACACTGAAGCTTTCTTT. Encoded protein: CASSESWQNTEAFF.